This record looks at one T cell receptor beta chain sequence and its context. Its specificity is not known. The V and J ends lost 0 bases and 5 bases respectively, with 6 bases between them. The CDR3 contains 13 residues. Germline V gene sequence: CDR1 SGHTA, CDR2 FQGNSA. The source of the sample is a study of radiotherapy plus CTLA-4 blockade in lung cancer. Looking at the study overall: There were objective responses in 18% of patients, and around 30% had disease control.

The table came from immunoSEQ multiplex PCR; TCRdb's copy has only in-frame clones and leaves some out. This table holds 55,000 to 80,000 clones, roughly 80% found once. Study-wide results and limits: TCR clones originating in tumors grew in number in blood after radiotherapy plus ipilimumab.

This sample comprised peripheral blood, obtained from a patient treated with radiotherapy plus ipilimumab. This chain uses TRBV7-2 with TRBJ2-3, with D perhaps matching TRBD2 (5 bases). The sequence was obtained from a human donor with non-small cell lung cancer who had a complete response to radiotherapy plus ipilimumab. CDR3 residues: CASSLALVDTQYF. CDR3 DNA sequence: TGTGCCAGCAGCTTAGCACTAGTAGATACGCAGTATTTT.